This is a list of T cell receptor beta chains from one sample in a study of T cell responses to AZD1222 COVID-19 vaccine. Data came from immunoSEQ multiplex PCR; TCRdb stores just in-frame clones and leaves some out. The data contain some 200,000 clones, 70% to 90% of them singletons. Sequences were derived from peripheral blood, sampled 28 days after the second AZD1222 dose. The receptors were sampled from an adult who received the AZD1222 COVID-19 vaccine. Both conserved end residues are part of each CDR3. The D gene is left open where the match is weak. Expanded clones get a size class; other rows say once, few or many, or leave the size out.

TRBJ2-3	17	TRBV19	NA	TRBD2	CASQGLAGAGSTDTQYF	TGTGCCAGTCAGGGACTAGCGGGAGCCGGGAGCACAGATACGCAGTATTTT
TRBJ2-7	16	TRBV19	NA	TRBD1	CASSFSGTGVKYEQYF	TGTGCCAGTAGCTTCTCCGGGACAGGAGTTAAGTACGAGCAGTACTTC
TRBJ2-7	13	TRBV27	NA	TRBD2	CAAWRGSSYEQYF	TGTGCCGCGTGGCGGGGGTCCTCCTACGAGCAGTACTTC
TRBJ2-7	15	TRBV7-9	NA	NA	CASSLVSGRSYEQYF	TGTGCCAGCAGCTTAGTATCAGGGAGATCCTACGAGCAGTACTTC
TRBJ2-1	21	TRBV6-1	NA	TRBD2	CASSEVGGLAGLRGYYNEQFF	TGTGCCAGCAGTGAAGTAGGAGGACTAGCGGGTCTTCGAGGATACTACAATGAGCAGTTCTTC
TRBJ2-5	13	TRBV29-1	NA	NA	CSVGQQTEETQYF	TGCAGCGTTGGCCAACAGACAGAGGAGACCCAGTACTTC
TRBJ2-5	8	TRBV5-6	NA	NA	CASRREDF	TGTGCCAGCAGAAGGGAGGACTTC
TRBJ2-1	14	TRBV28	NA	TRBD1	CASSPNGDSNEQFF	TGTGCCAGCAGTCCTAACGGGGACAGCAATGAGCAGTTCTTC
TRBJ2-2	13	TRBV12-5	NA	NA	CASGLEGTGELFF	TGTGCTAGTGGTTTGGAGGGAACCGGGGAGCTGTTTTTT
TRBJ2-2	13	TRBV28	NA	NA	CASSQRRTGELFF	TGTGCCAGCAGCCAAAGGCGAACCGGGGAGCTGTTTTTT
TRBJ2-1	15	TRBV28	NA	TRBD2	CASWTSGRSYNEQFF	TGTGCCAGCTGGACTAGCGGACGCTCCTACAATGAGCAGTTCTTC
TRBJ2-2	16	TRBV7-2	NA	TRBD1	CASSLGTGVKGGELFF	TGTGCCAGCAGCTTAGGGACAGGGGTTAAGGGCGGGGAGCTGTTTTTT
TRBJ1-3	14	TRBV19	NA	TRBD1	CASSTTGVGNTIYF	TGTGCCAGTAGTACGACAGGGGTCGGAAACACCATATATTTT
TRBJ1-1	12	TRBV6-5	NA	NA	CASSWQSGRAFF	TGTGCCAGCAGTTGGCAGTCTGGCAGGGCTTTCTTT
TRBJ2-1	14	TRBV9	NA	TRBD2	CASSVGTSNSEQFF	TGTGCCAGCAGCGTAGGGACTAGCAATTCTGAGCAGTTCTTC
TRBJ1-1	15	TRBV28	NA	NA	CASSFTGGLGTEAFF	TGTGCCAGCAGTTTCACGGGGGGGTTGGGCACTGAAGCTTTCTTT
TRBJ2-2	15	TRBV9	NA	NA	CASSRGPLGTGELFF	TGTGCCAGCAGCAGAGGGCCCTTGGGAACCGGGGAGCTGTTTTTT
TRBJ1-5	16	TRBV3-1/TRBV3-2	once	TRBD1	CASSPGQGFSNQPQHF	TGTGCCAGCAGCCCCGGACAGGGCTTTAGCAATCAGCCCCAGCATTTT
TRBJ2-7	11	TRBV27	NA	TRBD2	CASDSGLVRYF	TGTGCCAGTGATAGCGGGCTGGTACGGTACTTC
TRBJ2-7	14	TRBV18	NA	NA	CASSPAGTNYEQYF	TGTGCCAGCTCACCGGCGGGGACAAACTACGAGCAGTACTTC
TRBJ2-2	17	TRBV7-2	few	TRBD2	CASSPGTSGSGTGELFF	TGTGCCAGCAGCCCGGGGACTAGCGGGAGTGGGACCGGGGAGCTGTTTTTT
TRBJ1-4	13	TRBV20-1	NA	NA	CSASGVAGEKLFF	TGCAGTGCTAGTGGGGTTGCGGGTGAAAAACTGTTTTTT
TRBJ1-5	17	TRBV19	NA	NA	CASTPPADIRNNQPQHF	TGTGCCAGTACCCCTCCCGCGGACATTCGGAACAATCAGCCCCAGCATTTT
TRBJ1-2	12	TRBV14	once	NA	CASSRRREGYTF	TGTGCCAGCAGCCGACGGAGGGAGGGCTACACCTTC
TRBJ1-4	15	TRBV9	NA	NA	CASSVQGAGNEKLFF	TGTGCCAGCAGCGTTCAGGGCGCAGGTAATGAAAAACTGTTTTTT
TRBJ2-1	14	TRBV29-1	NA	TRBD1	CSVDSTGTGLEQFF	TGCAGCGTCGATTCGACCGGGACAGGCCTTGAGCAGTTCTTC
TRBJ2-7	14	TRBV20-1	NA	TRBD1	CSASGQGAYGEQYF	TGCAGTGCTAGTGGACAGGGGGCCTACGGGGAGCAGTACTTC
TRBJ2-7	15	TRBV6-5	NA	NA	CASSYSIQFSYEQYF	TGTGCCAGCAGTTACTCGATTCAGTTCTCCTACGAGCAGTACTTC
TRBJ2-7	13	TRBV5-4	NA	NA	CASSADRSYEQYF	TGTGCCAGCAGCGCCGACAGATCCTACGAGCAGTACTTC
TRBJ2-7	14	TRBV7-9	NA	NA	CASTPGDGSYEQYF	TGTGCCAGCACCCCGGGAGACGGTTCGTACGAGCAGTACTTC
TRBJ2-7	14	TRBV6-6	NA	TRBD1	CASSQRTGVEEQYF	TGTGCCAGCAGTCAACGGACAGGGGTCGAAGAGCAGTACTTC
TRBJ1-4	15	TRBV5-8	NA	NA	CASSLEGGSGEKLFF	TGTGCCAGCAGCTTGGAAGGGGGAAGTGGTGAAAAACTGTTTTTT
TRBJ2-5	14	TRBV27	NA	NA	CASKLLGPSETQYF	TGTGCCAGCAAATTGCTCGGGCCCTCAGAGACCCAGTACTTC
TRBJ1-5	16	TRBV7-2	NA	TRBD1	CASSSTGGWSNQPQHF	TGTGCCAGCAGCTCGACAGGGGGCTGGAGCAATCAGCCCCAGCATTTT
TRBJ2-1	15	TRBV5-1	NA	TRBD2	CASSSREAAYNEQFF	TGCGCCAGCAGCTCGCGGGAGGCCGCCTACAATGAGCAGTTCTTC
TRBJ2-7	14	TRBV5-5	NA	NA	CASSLQRVLYEQYF	TGTGCCAGCAGCTTGCAGCGGGTCCTCTACGAGCAGTACTTC
TRBJ1-3	15	TRBV7-6	NA	NA	CASSLAEGRRNTIYF	TGTGCCAGCAGCTTAGCAGAGGGGAGGAGAAACACCATATATTTT
TRBJ1-3	14	TRBV2	NA	TRBD1	CASSGQGSGNTIYF	TGTGCCAGTTCGGGACAGGGATCTGGAAACACCATATATTTT
TRBJ2-5	13	TRBV7-3	NA	NA	CASSLMWGETQYF	TGTGCCAGCAGCTTAATGTGGGGGGAGACCCAGTACTTC
TRBJ2-7	14	TRBV11-3	NA	NA	CASSRGETENEQYF	TGTGCCAGCAGCCGAGGAGAGACTGAAAACGAGCAGTACTTC
TRBJ2-3	15	TRBV10-3	NA	TRBD2	CAIRPSGTSTDTQYF	TGTGCCATCAGGCCTAGCGGAACTAGCACAGATACGCAGTATTTT
TRBJ1-6	13	TRBV7-3	NA	NA	CASSLTREEPLHF	TGTGCCAGCAGCTTAACCAGGGAGGAACCCCTCCACTTT
TRBJ2-7	12	TRBV7-8	NA	NA	CASSLVVHEQYF	TGTGCCAGCAGCTTAGTCGTCCACGAGCAGTACTTC
TRBJ2-7	17	TRBV11-2	NA	TRBD2	CASLDQGSASGTYEQYF	TGTGCCAGCTTAGACCAGGGTTCAGCTAGCGGTACCTACGAGCAGTACTTC
TRBJ1-5	13	TRBV12-3/TRBV12-4	NA	NA	CASSPQGNQPQHF	TGTGCCAGCAGTCCTCAGGGAAATCAGCCCCAGCATTTT
TRBJ2-1	14	TRBV5-1	NA	TRBD1	CASSLGQGALEQFF	TGCGCCAGCAGCTTGGGACAGGGGGCTCTTGAGCAGTTCTTC
TRBJ2-5	13	TRBV5-4	NA	NA	CASSLWTTETQYF	TGTGCCAGCAGCCTCTGGACTACCGAGACCCAGTACTTC
TRBJ2-7	12	TRBV11-2	NA	NA	CASSPGHFEQYF	TGTGCCAGCAGCCCCGGACATTTCGAGCAGTACTTC
TRBJ2-7	16	TRBV19	NA	TRBD2	CASASVLAGVFDEQYF	TGTGCCAGTGCCTCCGTACTAGCGGGAGTTTTTGACGAGCAGTACTTC
TRBJ2-7	14	TRBV7-6	NA	NA	CASSPNGGSYEQYF	TGTGCCAGCAGCCCTAATGGGGGCTCCTACGAGCAGTACTTC
TRBJ2-3	14	TRBV7-9	NA	NA	CASSFSGGTDTQYF	TGTGCCAGCAGCTTCTCGGGAGGCACAGATACGCAGTATTTT